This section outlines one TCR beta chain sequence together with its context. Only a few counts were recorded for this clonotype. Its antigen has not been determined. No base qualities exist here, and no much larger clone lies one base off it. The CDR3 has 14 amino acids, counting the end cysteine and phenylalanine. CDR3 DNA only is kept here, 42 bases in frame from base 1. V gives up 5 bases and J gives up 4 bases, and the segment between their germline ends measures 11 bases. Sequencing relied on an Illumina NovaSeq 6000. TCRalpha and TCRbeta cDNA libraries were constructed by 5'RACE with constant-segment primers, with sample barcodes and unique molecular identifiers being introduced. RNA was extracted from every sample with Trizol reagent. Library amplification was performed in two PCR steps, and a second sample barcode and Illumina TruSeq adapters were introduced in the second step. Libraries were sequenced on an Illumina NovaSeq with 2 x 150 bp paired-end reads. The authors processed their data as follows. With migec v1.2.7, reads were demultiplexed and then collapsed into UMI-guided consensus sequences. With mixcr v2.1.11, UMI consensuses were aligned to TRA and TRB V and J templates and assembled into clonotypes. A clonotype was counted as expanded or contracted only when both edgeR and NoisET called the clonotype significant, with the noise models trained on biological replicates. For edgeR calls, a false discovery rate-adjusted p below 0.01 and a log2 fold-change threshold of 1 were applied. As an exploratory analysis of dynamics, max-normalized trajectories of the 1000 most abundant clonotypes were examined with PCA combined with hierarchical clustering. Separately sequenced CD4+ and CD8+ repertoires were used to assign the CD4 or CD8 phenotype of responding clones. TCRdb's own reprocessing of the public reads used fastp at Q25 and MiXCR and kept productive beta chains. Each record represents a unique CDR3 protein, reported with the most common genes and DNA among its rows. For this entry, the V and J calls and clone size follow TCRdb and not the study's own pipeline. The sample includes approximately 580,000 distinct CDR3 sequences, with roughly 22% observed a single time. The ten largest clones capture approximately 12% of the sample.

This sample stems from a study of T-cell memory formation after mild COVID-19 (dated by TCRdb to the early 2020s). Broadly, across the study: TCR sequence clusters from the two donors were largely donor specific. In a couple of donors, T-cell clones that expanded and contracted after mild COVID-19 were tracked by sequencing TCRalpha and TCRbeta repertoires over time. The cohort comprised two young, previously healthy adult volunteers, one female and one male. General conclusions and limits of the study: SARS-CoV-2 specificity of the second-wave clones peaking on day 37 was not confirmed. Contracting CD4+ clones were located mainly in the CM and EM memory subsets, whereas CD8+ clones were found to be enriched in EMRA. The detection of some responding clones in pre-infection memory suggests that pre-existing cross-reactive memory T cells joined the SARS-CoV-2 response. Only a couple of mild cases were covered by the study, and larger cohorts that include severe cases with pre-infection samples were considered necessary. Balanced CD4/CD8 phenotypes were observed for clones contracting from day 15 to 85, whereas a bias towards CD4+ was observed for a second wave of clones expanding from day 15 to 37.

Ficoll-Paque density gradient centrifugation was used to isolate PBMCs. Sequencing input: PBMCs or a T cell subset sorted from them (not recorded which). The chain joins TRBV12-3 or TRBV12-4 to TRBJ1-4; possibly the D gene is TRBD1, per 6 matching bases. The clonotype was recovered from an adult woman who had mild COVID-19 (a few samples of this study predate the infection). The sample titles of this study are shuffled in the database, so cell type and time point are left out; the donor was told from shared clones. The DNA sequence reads TGTGCCAGCAGTCAGGACAGCTTTAATGAAAAACTGTTTTTT. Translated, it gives CASSQDSFNEKLFF.